This T cell receptor (beta chain) derives from a study of CD8 T cell repertoires and HIV-1 epitope variants. Study-level background: T cells were stimulated with Twenty-five Gag and Nef peptides separately. Controls were a CMV, EBV and flu pool, Ebola AY9, and no peptide.

The CDR3 has 17 residues. The germline CDR1 and CDR2 sequences are SGHKS and YYEKEE (reference sequence). The ends lost 0 bases at V and 6 bases at J; junction bases unmatched: 8. Generated by immunoSEQ multiplex PCR, the TCRdb table keeps only in-frame clones and is missing some. Among under 100,000 clones listed, over 70% were seen once. The V call is TRBV5-5, the J call TRBJ2-2; TRBD2 agrees at 10 bases. The material sequenced was uncultured baseline CD8+ T cells from peripheral blood mononuclear cells (PBMCs). The clonotype was recovered from a male donor with HIV. CDR3 DNA: TGTGCCAGCAGCTTGGCCGGAGCGGGAGGGCCGGCCGGGGAGCTGTTTTTT. As protein: CASSLAGAGGPAGELFF.